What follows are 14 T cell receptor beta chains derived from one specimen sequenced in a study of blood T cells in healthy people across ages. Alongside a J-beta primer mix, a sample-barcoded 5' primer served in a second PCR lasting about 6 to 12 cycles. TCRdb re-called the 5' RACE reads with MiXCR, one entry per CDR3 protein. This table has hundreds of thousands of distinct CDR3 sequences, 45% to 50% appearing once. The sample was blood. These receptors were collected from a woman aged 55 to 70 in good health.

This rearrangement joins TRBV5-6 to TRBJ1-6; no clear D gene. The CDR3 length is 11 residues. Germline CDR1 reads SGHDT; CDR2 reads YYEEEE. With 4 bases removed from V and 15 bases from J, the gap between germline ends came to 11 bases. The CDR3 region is CASSSGTILHF. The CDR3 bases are TGTGCCAGCAGCAGCGGAACAATCCTCCACTTT.

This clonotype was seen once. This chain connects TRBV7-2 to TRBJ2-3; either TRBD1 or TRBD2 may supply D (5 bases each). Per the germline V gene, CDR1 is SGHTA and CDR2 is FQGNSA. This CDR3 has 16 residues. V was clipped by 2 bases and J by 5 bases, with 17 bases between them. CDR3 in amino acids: CASSLSRGAVIDTQYF. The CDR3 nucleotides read TGTGCCAGCAGCTTATCGAGGGGAGCGGTAATAGATACGCAGTATTTT. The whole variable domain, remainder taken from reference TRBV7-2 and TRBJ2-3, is GAGVSQSPSNKVTEKGKDVELRCDPISGHTALYWYRQSLGQGLEFLIYFQGNSAPDKSGLPSDRFSAERTGGSVSTLTIQRTQQEDSAVYLCASSLSRGAVIDTQYFGPGTRLTVL.

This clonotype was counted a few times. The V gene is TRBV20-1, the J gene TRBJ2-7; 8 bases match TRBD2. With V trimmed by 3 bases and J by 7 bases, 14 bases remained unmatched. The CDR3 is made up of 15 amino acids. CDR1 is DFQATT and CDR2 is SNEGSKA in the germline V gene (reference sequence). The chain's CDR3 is CSASKLAGLLREQYF. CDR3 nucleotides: TGCAGTGCTAGCAAGCTAGCGGGCCTCCTGAGGGAGCAGTACTTC.

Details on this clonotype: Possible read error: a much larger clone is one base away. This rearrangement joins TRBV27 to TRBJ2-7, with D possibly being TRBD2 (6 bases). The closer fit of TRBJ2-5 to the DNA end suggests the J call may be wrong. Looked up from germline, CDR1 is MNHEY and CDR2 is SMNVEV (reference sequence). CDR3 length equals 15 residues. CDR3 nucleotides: TGTGCCAGCAAGAGCCCGGGACCAGCGGGAGAGACCCAGTACTTC. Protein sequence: CASKSPGPAGETQYF.

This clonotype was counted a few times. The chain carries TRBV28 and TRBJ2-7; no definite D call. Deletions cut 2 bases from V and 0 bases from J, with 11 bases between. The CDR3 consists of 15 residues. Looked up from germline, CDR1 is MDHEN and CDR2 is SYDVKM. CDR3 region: CASSLPSLSSYEQYF. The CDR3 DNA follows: TGTGCCAGCAGTTTACCCAGTCTTAGCTCCTACGAGCAGTACTTC.

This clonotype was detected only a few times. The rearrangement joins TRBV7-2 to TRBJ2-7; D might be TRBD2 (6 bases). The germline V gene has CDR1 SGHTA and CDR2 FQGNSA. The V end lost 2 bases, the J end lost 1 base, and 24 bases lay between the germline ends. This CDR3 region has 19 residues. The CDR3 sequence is CASSLKYITGLGRSYEQYF. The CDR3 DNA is TGTGCCAGCAGCTTAAAATACATTACCGGGCTTGGGAGGTCCTACGAGCAGTACTTC. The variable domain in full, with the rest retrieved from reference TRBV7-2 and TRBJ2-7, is GAGVSQSPSNKVTEKGKDVELRCDPISGHTALYWYRQSLGQGLEFLIYFQGNSAPDKSGLPSDRFSAERTGGSVSTLTIQRTQQEDSAVYLCASSLKYITGLGRSYEQYFGPGTRLTVT.

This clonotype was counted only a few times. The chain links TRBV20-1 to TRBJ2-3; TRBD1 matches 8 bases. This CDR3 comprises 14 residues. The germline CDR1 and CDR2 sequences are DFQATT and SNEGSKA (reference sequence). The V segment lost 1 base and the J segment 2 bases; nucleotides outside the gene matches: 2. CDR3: CSARVTGVTDTQYF. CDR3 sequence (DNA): TGCAGTGCTAGAGTGACAGGGGTCACAGATACGCAGTATTTT.

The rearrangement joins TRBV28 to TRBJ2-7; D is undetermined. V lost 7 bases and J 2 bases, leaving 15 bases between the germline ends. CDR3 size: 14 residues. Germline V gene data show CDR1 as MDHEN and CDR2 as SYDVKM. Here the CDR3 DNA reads TGTGCCAGCACCCCCTCTGGGAAAACCTACGAGCAGTACTTC. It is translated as CASTPSGKTYEQYF. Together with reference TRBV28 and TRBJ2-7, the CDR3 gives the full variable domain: DVKVTQSSRYLVKRTGEKVFLECVQDMDHENMFWYRQDPGLGLRLIYFSYDVKMKEKGDIPEGYSVSREKKERFSLILESASTNQTSMYLCASTPSGKTYEQYFGPGTRLTVT.

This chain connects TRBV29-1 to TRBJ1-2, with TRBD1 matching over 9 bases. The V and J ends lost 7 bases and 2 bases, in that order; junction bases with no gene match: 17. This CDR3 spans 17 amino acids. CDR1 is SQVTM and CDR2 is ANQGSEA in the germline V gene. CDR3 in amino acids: CSANPRDRVTPNYGYTF. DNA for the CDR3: TGCAGCGCTAACCCCCGGGACAGGGTTACCCCCAACTATGGCTACACCTTC. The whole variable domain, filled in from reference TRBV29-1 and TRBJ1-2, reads SAVISQKPSRDICQRGTSLTIQCQVDSQVTMMFWYRQQPGQSLTLIATANQGSEATYESGFVIDKFPISRPNLTFSTLTVSNMSPEDSSIYLCSANPRDRVTPNYGYTFGSGTRLTVV.

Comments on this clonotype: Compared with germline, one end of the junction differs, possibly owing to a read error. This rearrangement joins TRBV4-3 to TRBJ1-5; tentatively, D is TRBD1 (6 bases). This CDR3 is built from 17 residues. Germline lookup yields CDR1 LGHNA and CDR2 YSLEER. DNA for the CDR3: TGCGCCAGCAGCCAAGACCGAGGGGGGATAGGCAATCAGCTCCAGCATTTT. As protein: CASSQDRGGIGNQLQHF.

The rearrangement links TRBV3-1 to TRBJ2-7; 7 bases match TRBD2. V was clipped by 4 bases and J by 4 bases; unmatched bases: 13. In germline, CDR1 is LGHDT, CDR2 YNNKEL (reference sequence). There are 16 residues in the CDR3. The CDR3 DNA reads TGTGCCAGCAGCCGCCTCCCTGGCGGGAGTGCGTACGAGCAGTACTTC. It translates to CASSRLPGGSAYEQYF.

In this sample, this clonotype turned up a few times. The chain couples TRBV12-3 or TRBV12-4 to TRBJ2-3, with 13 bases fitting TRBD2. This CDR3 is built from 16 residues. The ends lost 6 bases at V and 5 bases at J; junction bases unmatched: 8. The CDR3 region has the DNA TGTGCCAGCAGACGGATGGGACTAGCGGGGCTAGATACGCAGTATTTT. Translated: CASRRMGLAGLDTQYF.

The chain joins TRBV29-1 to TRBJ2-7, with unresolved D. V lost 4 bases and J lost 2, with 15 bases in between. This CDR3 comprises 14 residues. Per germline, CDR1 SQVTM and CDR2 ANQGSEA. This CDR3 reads CSVVSGGSAYEQYF. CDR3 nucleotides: TGCAGCGTTGTATCCGGCGGATCCGCCTACGAGCAGTACTTC.

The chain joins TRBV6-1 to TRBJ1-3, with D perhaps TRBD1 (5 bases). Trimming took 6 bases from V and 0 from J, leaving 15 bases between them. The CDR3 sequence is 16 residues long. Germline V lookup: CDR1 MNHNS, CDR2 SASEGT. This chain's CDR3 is CASSRQRRFSGNTIYF. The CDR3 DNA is TGTGCCAGCAGCCGACAGCGAAGGTTCTCTGGAAACACCATATATTTT.